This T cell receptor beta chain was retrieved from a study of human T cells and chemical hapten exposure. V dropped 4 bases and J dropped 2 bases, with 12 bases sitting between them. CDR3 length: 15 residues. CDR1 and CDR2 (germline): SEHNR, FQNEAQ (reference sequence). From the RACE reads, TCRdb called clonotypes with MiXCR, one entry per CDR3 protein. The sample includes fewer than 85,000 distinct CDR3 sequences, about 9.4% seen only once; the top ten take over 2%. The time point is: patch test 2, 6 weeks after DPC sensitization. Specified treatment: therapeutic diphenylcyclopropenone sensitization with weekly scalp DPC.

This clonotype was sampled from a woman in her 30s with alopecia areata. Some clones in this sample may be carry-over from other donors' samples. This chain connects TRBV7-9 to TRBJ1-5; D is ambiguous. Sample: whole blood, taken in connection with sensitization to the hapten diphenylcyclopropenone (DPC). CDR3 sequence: CASSSSREGNQPQHF. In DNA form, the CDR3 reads TGTGCCAGCAGCTCCAGCAGAGAAGGCAATCAGCCCCAGCATTTT.